Sequencing of this TCR beta chain was carried out in a study of blood T cells in healthy people across ages. Study conclusions and caveats: CMV infection status of these donors was not known.

Primed by a sample-barcoded 5' primer and a J-beta primer mix, a second PCR proceeded for about 7 to 11 cycles. TCRdb called the 5' RACE reads again in MiXCR, with one record for every CDR3 protein. The data contain roughly 1.5 million distinct CDR3 sequences, less than 45% of them singletons. This clonotype was detected a few times. Its antigen is unknown. Every sample gave at least 6 micrograms of total RNA when it was extracted. Germline V CDR1 and CDR2: SGHRS, YFSETQ. The CDR3 is 18 residues long. Trimming shortened V by 4 bases and J by 4 bases, and 26 bases separated the two germline ends. The chain links TRBV5-1 to TRBJ1-2; the D gene is possibly TRBD1 (5 bases). Material for sequencing was blood. The source is a woman younger than 30 in good health. CDR3 loop: CASSAGLSRCRILYGYTF. As DNA, the CDR3 is TGCGCCAGCAGCGCGGGGCTAAGTAGATGTCGGATTCTCTATGGCTACACCTTC.